These 28 T cell receptor beta chains originate from one sample sequenced in a study of T cells in Graves' hyperthyroidism and ophthalmopathy. Researchers amplified the TCR beta CDR3 regions from RNA transcripts. Carried out on the TCR CDR3, a first-round RT-PCR used the HTBI primer set. TCRdb analysed the multiplex PCR reads with MiXCR anew, one entry per CDR3 protein. The sample has fewer than 900,000 distinct CDR3 sequences, around 17% seen once. Sample: blood. These receptors were collected from a man between 18 and 29 years old with Graves' hyperthyroidism.

This clonotype came up many times. The rearrangement joins TRBV12-3 or TRBV12-4 to TRBJ2-3; TRBD1 matches 7 bases. This CDR3 is 13 amino acids long. The V gene end was trimmed by 8 bases and the J gene end by 0 bases; junction bases not matched to a gene: 2. CDR3 coding DNA: TGTGCCAGCCAGGACAGGAGCACAGATACGCAGTATTTT. It is translated as CASQDRSTDTQYF.

There are many counts of this clonotype. This sequence joins TRBV7-9 and TRBJ2-1; D might be TRBD2 (7 bases). The CDR3 is 17 residues long. Trimming pared 4 bases from V and 8 bases from J, leaving 24 bases between. Germline lookup yields CDR1 SEHNR and CDR2 FQNEAQ (reference sequence). CDR3 amino acids: CASSSGEGVYTRHEQFF. CDR3 DNA sequence: TGTGCCAGCAGCTCCGGGGAGGGGGTATACACCAGGCATGAGCAGTTCTTC.

V usage is TRBV7-9 and J usage is TRBJ2-2; the D is unclear. From germline, CDR1 is SEHNR and CDR2 FQNEAQ (reference sequence). The V and J ends lost 2 bases and 5 bases respectively, with 6 bases between them. The CDR3 runs to 13 residues. The CDR3 spells CASSLWVTGELFF. The CDR3 nucleotides are TGTGCCAGCAGCTTATGGGTTACCGGGGAGCTGTTTTTT.

This clonotype was found a few times. The V call is TRBV7-9, the J call TRBJ2-5; TRBD1 or TRBD2 may be the D gene (5 bases each). V was shortened by 5 bases and J by 4 bases, with 14 bases between the two germline ends. The CDR3 is 14 residues long. Germline CDR1 and CDR2: SEHNR and FQNEAQ (reference sequence). CDR3 residues: CASSDRDHRETQYF. The CDR3 bases are TGTGCCAGCAGCGACCGGGACCATCGAGAGACCCAGTACTTC. The variable domain in full, completed from reference TRBV7-9 and TRBJ2-5, reads DTGVSQNPRHKITKRGQNVTFRCDPISEHNRLYWYRQTLGQGPEFLTYFQNEAQLEKSRLLSDRFSAERPKGSFSTLEIQRTEQGDSAMYLCASSDRDHRETQYFGPGTRLLVL.

The V gene is TRBV20-1, the J gene TRBJ2-5, with 7 bases aligning to TRBD2. The ends lost 4 bases at V and 2 bases at J; junction bases unmatched: 7. Germline CDR1 DFQATT, CDR2 SNEGSKA (reference sequence). This CDR3 has 14 residues. CDR3 sequence (DNA): TGCAGTGCTACAGGCCTGGGGGGGCAAGAGACCCAGTACTTC. Its protein is CSATGLGGQETQYF.

This clonotype was found many times. This sequence joins TRBV28 and TRBJ2-3; 7 bases agree with TRBD2. V gave up 7 bases and J gave up 0 bases; unmatched junction bases: 1. CDR1 and CDR2 from the germline V gene are MDHEN and SYDVKM. This CDR3 has 13 residues. Written as DNA, the CDR3 is TGTGCCAGCAATAGCGGGAGCACAGATACGCAGTATTTT. It is translated as CASNSGSTDTQYF.

The chain carries TRBV9 and TRBJ1-3; no reliable D call. Germline lookup yields CDR1 SGDLS and CDR2 YYNGEE. Trimming shortened V by 0 bases and J by 4 bases, and 8 bases separated the two germline ends. The CDR3 covers 14 residues. This CDR3 reads CASSVGGQGNTIYF. DNA of the CDR3: TGTGCCAGCAGCGTAGGCGGGCAGGGAAACACCATATATTTT.

This clonotype was recorded many times. CDR3 in DNA: TGTGCCAGCAGCTTAGGTAGAGGGGACAGGGAGTACTTC. This sequence encodes CASSLGRGDREYF. The chain joins TRBV7-2 to TRBJ2-5; 9 nucleotides match TRBD1. There are 13 residues in the CDR3. Germline V gene lookup returns CDR1 SGHTA and CDR2 FQGNSA. V was clipped by 1 base and J by 12 bases; unmatched bases: 6.

This clonotype was observed at least ten times. The chain uses TRBV28 and TRBJ1-5; D perhaps matches TRBD1 (5 bases). Deletions cut 6 bases from V and 0 bases from J, with 9 bases between. Germline V lookup: CDR1 MDHEN, CDR2 SYDVKM. CDR3 length: 14 amino acids. This CDR3 is CASRSTVSNQPQHF. For the CDR3, the DNA is TGTGCCAGCAGGTCGACAGTTAGCAATCAGCCCCAGCATTTT.

This clonotype was recorded many times. V and J are TRBV7-9 and TRBJ2-2; 7 nucleotides agree with TRBD2. The CDR3 is 16 residues long. J was trimmed by 9 bases and V by 6 bases; bases with no gene match: 16. The germline gives CDR1 SEHNR, CDR2 FQNEAQ (reference sequence). The CDR3 reads CASREPTSVAFWELFF. The CDR3 bases are TGTGCCAGCAGAGAGCCCACTAGCGTCGCTTTTTGGGAGCTGTTTTTT.

The chain carries TRBV4-1 and TRBJ1-3; D gene uncertain. The CDR3 has 15 amino acids. Germline V gene data show CDR1 as MGHRA and CDR2 as YSYEKL. V was shortened by 0 bases and J by 0 bases, with 6 bases between the two germline ends. CDR3: CASSQDSRSGNTIYF. CDR3 DNA sequence: TGCGCCAGCAGCCAAGACTCGCGCTCTGGAAACACCATATATTTT.

Of note for this clonotype: A read error may explain this, as a much larger clone is one base away. The CDR3 does not end in the conserved phenylalanine or tryptophan, so this is likely a read error. V gene TRBV5-1 combines with J gene TRBJ2-3; D perhaps matches TRBD2 (5 bases). Germline CDR1 reads SGHRS; CDR2 reads YFSETQ. Trimming shortened V by 1 base and J by 2 bases, and 11 bases separated the two germline ends. CDR3 size: 15 residues. CDR3 sequence reads: CASSLSGIYTDTQYS. CDR3 nucleotides: TGCGCCAGCAGCTTGAGCGGAATTTACACAGATACGCAGTATTCT.

This clonotype was seen once. The V and J genes are TRBV11-3 and TRBJ2-1; D possibly uses TRBD1 or TRBD2 (5 bases each). V lost 10 bases to trimming and J lost 9 bases, with 19 bases between them. The CDR3 has 13 residues. Per germline, CDR1 SGHNT and CDR2 YENEEA. Here the CDR3 reads CATTREGRVEQFF. The CDR3 coding sequence is TGTGCCACCACCAGAGAGGGGCGAGTTGAGCAGTTCTTC. Full variable domain (outside the CDR3, taken from reference TRBV11-3 and TRBJ2-1): EAGVVQSPRYKIIEKKQPVAFWCNPISGHNTLYWYLQNLGQGPELLIRYENEEAVDDSQLPKDRFSAERLKGVDSTLKIQPAELGDSAVYLCATTREGRVEQFFGPGTRLTVL.

The sample holds a few counts of this clonotype. V gene TRBV27 combines with J gene TRBJ2-3, with D perhaps being TRBD1 or TRBD2 (5 bases each). The CDR3 has 15 residues. Trimming removed 7 bases from V and 8 bases from J, with 22 bases in between. The germline CDR1 and CDR2 sequences are MNHEY and SMNVEV (reference sequence). CDR3: CASTLRAGTFGTQYF. CDR3 DNA: TGTGCCAGCACTCTTCGGGCAGGGACGTTTGGTACGCAGTATTTT.

This sequence joins TRBV9 and TRBJ2-3; D may be TRBD2 (5 bases). The germline V gene has CDR1 SGDLS and CDR2 YYNGEE. The CDR3 covers 14 residues. Trimming stripped 2 bases from V and 2 bases from J, with 9 bases between. The CDR3 sequence is CASSVGGPTDTQYF. Written as DNA, the CDR3 is TGTGCCAGCAGCGTCGGAGGTCCCACAGATACGCAGTATTTT.

The sample holds a few counts of this clonotype. The J gene is TRBJ1-1, the V gene TRBV18, with unresolved D. The V gene lost 3 bases and the J gene lost 1 base, with 12 bases spanning the gap. Germline values: CDR1 KGHSH, CDR2 LQKENI. The CDR3 sequence is 15 residues long. The CDR3 DNA reads TGTGCCAGCTCACCCCCTCCGGGAGCGAACACTGAAGCTTTCTTT. As protein: CASSPPPGANTEAFF.

This clonotype was counted only a few times. J is TRBJ2-7 and V is TRBV20-1, with TRBD2 matching over 7 bases. This CDR3 has 12 amino acids. Germline V lookup: CDR1 DFQATT, CDR2 SNEGSKA (reference sequence). After removal of 4 bases from V and 3 bases from J, the junction contained 3 bases not matched to a gene. CDR3 sequence: CSAKRDDYEQYF. Here the CDR3 DNA reads TGCAGTGCTAAGCGGGATGACTACGAGCAGTACTTC.

This chain joins TRBV19 and TRBJ1-5; D is perhaps TRBD1 (5 bases). CDR1 and CDR2 (germline): LNHDA, SQIVND (reference sequence). This CDR3 is built from 15 residues. V was cut by 8 bases and J by 5 bases, with 19 bases left in between. CDR3: CASGVSGTRDQPQHF. CDR3 sequence (DNA): TGTGCCAGTGGTGTAAGTGGGACTCGGGATCAGCCCCAGCATTTT.

This clonotype has at least ten counts. This sequence joins TRBV28 and TRBJ2-5; TRBD1 might be the D (5 bases). V was cut by 6 bases and J by 4 bases, with 18 bases left in between. The V gene's germline CDR1 is MDHEN and CDR2 SYDVKM. The CDR3 is made up of 15 amino acids. CDR3 bases: TGTGCCAGCAGGGCGTCCAGGGAAGACTTAGAGACCCAGTACTTC. Translated: CASRASREDLETQYF.

There are many counts of this clonotype. The chain uses TRBV20-1 and TRBJ2-7; D possibly matches TRBD1 or TRBD2 (5 bases each). This CDR3 has 14 amino acids. Trimming took off 6 bases at V and 6 bases at J, with 21 bases between the two ends. The germline V gene has CDR1 DFQATT and CDR2 SNEGSKA (reference sequence). CDR3 nucleotides: TGCAGTGCCCTTCCAGGGAGCGCTTTGGTCGAGCAGTACTTC. The encoded protein is CSALPGSALVEQYF.

The J gene is TRBJ2-3, the V gene TRBV5-4; 7 nucleotides align to TRBD2. The germline V gene has CDR1 SGHNT and CDR2 YYREEE (reference sequence). This CDR3 is built from 15 residues. The J segment lost 0 bases and the V segment lost 5 bases, leaving 6 bases of the junction unmatched. CDR3 nucleotides: TGTGCCAGCAGTGCCGGGGGGACTAGCACAGATACGCAGTATTTT. Translating gives CASSAGGTSTDTQYF.

This clonotype has a count of ten or more. The CDR3, as DNA: TGTGCCAGCAGCTTAGGGGGACAGGGGAACGCCGAGCAGTACTTC. Amino acids: CASSLGGQGNAEQYF. This chain joins TRBV11-2 and TRBJ2-7; TRBD1 agrees at 10 bases. The CDR3 is made up of 15 amino acids. Losses at the gene ends were 1 base for V and 6 bases for J; bases not matched to a gene: 6. In germline, CDR1 is SGHAT, CDR2 FQNNGV. The full variable domain, in which reference TRBV11-2 and TRBJ2-7 provide the parts outside the CDR3, is EAGVAQSPRYKIIEKRQSVAFWCNPISGHATLYWYQQILGQGPKLLIQFQNNGVVDDSQLPKDRFSAERLKGVDSTLKIQPAKLEDSAVYLCASSLGGQGNAEQYFGPGTRLTVT.

This clonotype has a count of ten or more. The genes are TRBV7-2 and TRBJ2-1; no definite D call. The CDR3 is 13 amino acids. V was cut by 3 bases and J by 2 bases, with 5 bases left in between. Germline CDR1 is SGHTA and CDR2 is FQGNSA. The CDR3 loop reads CASSFNTYNEQFF. DNA of the CDR3: TGTGCCAGCAGCTTCAATACCTACAATGAGCAGTTCTTC.

This clonotype was counted only a few times. The chain joins TRBV28 to TRBJ1-2, with D possibly being TRBD1 (6 bases). V was clipped by 0 bases and J by 6 bases, with 11 bases between them. The germline gives CDR1 MDHEN, CDR2 SYDVKM. CDR3 length: 14 amino acids. The CDR3 loop is CASSLWGAVDGYTF. The DNA for the CDR3 is TGTGCCAGCAGTTTATGGGGGGCAGTTGATGGCTACACCTTC.

This clonotype has only a few counts. CDR3 nucleotides: TGTGCCAGCAGTTCCAGAGCGGGAGGGCTTTGGACAGATACGCAGTATTTT. Amino acids: CASSSRAGGLWTDTQYF. This chain uses TRBV12-3 or TRBV12-4 with TRBJ2-3, with 10 nucleotides matching TRBD2. Trimming removed 4 bases from V and 3 bases from J; junction bases left unmatched: 10. CDR3 size: 17 residues.

This clonotype was observed a handful of times. The chain joins TRBV28 to TRBJ2-1; TRBD2 agrees at 8 bases. This CDR3 has 16 residues. Germline trimming cut 5 bases from V and 3 bases from J; bases unmatched to any gene: 9. Looked up from germline, CDR1 is MDHEN and CDR2 is SYDVKM. The chain's CDR3 is CASSPPLAAHYNEQFF. CDR3 nucleotides: TGTGCCAGCAGTCCCCCACTAGCGGCCCACTACAATGAGCAGTTCTTC.

This clonotype showed up just once. This chain joins TRBV7-8 and TRBJ2-5; 7 nucleotides line up with TRBD2. CDR1 SGHVS and CDR2 FQNEAQ come from the germline V gene. Trimming at V came to 5 bases and at J to 2 bases, leaving 5 bases not matched to a gene. The CDR3 is 14 residues long. The CDR3 region is CASSPGTIQETQYF. In DNA form, the CDR3 reads TGTGCCAGCAGCCCGGGGACTATACAAGAGACCCAGTACTTC. Variable domain in full (rest from reference TRBV7-8 and TRBJ2-5): GAGVSQSPRYKVAKRGQDVALRCDPISGHVSLFWYQQALGQGPEFLTYFQNEAQLDKSGLPSDRFFAERPEGSVSTLKIQRTQQEDSAVYLCASSPGTIQETQYFGPGTRLLVL.

The rearrangement uses TRBV19 and TRBJ1-1, with a weak D call TRBD1 (6 bases). Germline V lookup: CDR1 LNHDA, CDR2 SQIVND (reference sequence). CDR3 length: 12 residues. V shed 3 bases and J shed 8 bases, with 10 bases lying between them. The CDR3 loop reads CASSIGGAEAFF. The CDR3 DNA reads TGTGCCAGTAGTATCGGGGGCGCGGAAGCTTTCTTT.